Presented here are 27 T cell receptor beta chains from one specimen sequenced in a study of shared clonotypes between healthy human individuals. TCRdb keeps only in-frame clones here, not all; method: immunoSEQ multiplex PCR. The data show a few million clones, 85% to 95% seen once. The sequencing input was naive CD4+ T cells from PBMCs. As to subset: CD45RA+ positively selected. The receptors shown here come from a man aged 18 to 30 in good health. Some clones in this sample may be carry-over from other donors' samples.

This clone was recorded a few times. V usage is TRBV28 and J usage is TRBJ1-1; D is unresolved. CDR3 size: 12 residues. The germline gives CDR1 MDHEN, CDR2 SYDVKM. Deletions cut 7 bases from V and 1 base from J, with 7 bases between. For the CDR3, the DNA is TGTGCCAGCACCGACTGGAACACTGAAGCTTTCTTT. It specifies CASTDWNTEAFF.

The genes are TRBV4-1 and TRBJ2-5, with no clear D. The J call may not be correct, given that the DNA end is closer to TRBJ2-7. Germline V gives CDR1 MGHRA, CDR2 YSYEKL. The CDR3 sequence is 14 residues long. The CDR3, as DNA: TGCGCCAGCAGCAAAGGAACCGGAGCCTACGAGCAGTACTTC. Translated: CASSKGTGAYEQYF.

This chain connects TRBV6-6 to TRBJ1-1; no definite D call. Trimming shortened V by 7 bases and J by 12 bases, and 18 bases separated the two germline ends. The CDR3 runs to 12 residues. Germline V CDR1 and CDR2: MNHNY, SVGAGI (reference sequence). CDR3 loop: CASIVPGGGSFF. CDR3 coding DNA: TGTGCCAGCATTGTACCGGGAGGTGGATCTTTCTTT.

This clone was seen only once. The rearrangement joins TRBV28 to TRBJ2-6; tentatively, D is TRBD1 (7 bases). CDR3 length: 16 residues. Trimming shortened V by 6 bases and J by 0 bases, and 12 bases separated the two germline ends. Per the germline V gene, CDR1 is MDHEN and CDR2 is SYDVKM. The CDR3 nucleotides are TGTGCCAGCAGGGGGGGACAGCCCTCTGGGGCCAACGTCCTGACTTTC. Protein product: CASRGGQPSGANVLTF.

This clone was picked up a small number of times. Germline is not matched at one junction end, which may reflect a read error. The sample has other DNA sequences that encode this CDR3 too. The chain joins TRBV18 to TRBJ2-7; the D call may be TRBD1 or TRBD2 (6 bases each). The V gene's germline CDR1 is KGHSH and CDR2 LQKENI. The CDR3 sequence is 13 residues long. The CDR3 is CASSPLGGGEQYF. The CDR3 nucleotides are TGTGCCAGCTCCCCACTAGGAGGGGGGGAGCAGTACTTC.

The V call is TRBV18, the J call TRBJ2-3, with unresolved D. CDR1 and CDR2 from the germline V gene are KGHSH and LQKENI. The CDR3 is 15 amino acids. Trimming pared 2 bases from V and 2 bases from J, leaving 11 bases between. The CDR3 DNA is TGTGCCAGCTCACCATATAACAGCTTCACAGATACGCAGTATTTT. Encoded protein: CASSPYNSFTDTQYF.

The chain carries TRBV9 and TRBJ1-1; 7 bases match TRBD1. Germline CDR1 and CDR2: SGDLS and YYNGEE. The junction had 5 bases not matched to a gene; V was cut back by 5 bases and J by 4 bases. The length of the CDR3 is 13 residues. CDR3 sequence: CASRGQASTEAFF. The DNA for the CDR3 is TGTGCCAGCAGAGGACAGGCGAGCACTGAAGCTTTCTTT.

The V and J genes are TRBV5-1 and TRBJ2-1; D possibly matches TRBD1 or TRBD2 (5 bases each). The CDR3 is 15 amino acids. Germline lookup yields CDR1 SGHRS and CDR2 YFSETQ. The V and J ends lost 8 bases and 9 bases respectively, with 24 bases between them. The CDR3 protein is CASTAVGDLMSEQFF. Written as DNA, the CDR3 is TGCGCCAGTACAGCGGTCGGGGACCTAATGAGTGAGCAGTTCTTC.

The J gene is TRBJ2-3, the V gene TRBV4-2, with 9 bases fitting TRBD2. The CDR3 has 16 amino acids. Germline V gene sequence: CDR1 LGHNA, CDR2 YNFKEQ. Trimming removed 4 bases from V and 4 bases from J; junction bases left unmatched: 9. As DNA, the CDR3 is TGTGCCAGCAGCCCCGGGGGAAGCGGGGGGCCAGATACGCAGTATTTT. It is translated as CASSPGGSGGPDTQYF.

The V call is TRBV2, the J call TRBJ1-2; D uncertain. CDR3 size: 16 residues. Between the trimmed V and J ends, which lost 0 bases and 7 bases, there was a span of 18 bases. Germline V gene sequence: CDR1 SNHLY, CDR2 FYNNEI. In DNA form, the CDR3 reads TGTGCCAGCAGTGAAGCAAGGAGGACGGCCGTTCTTGGCTACACCTTC. This encodes CASSEARRTAVLGYTF.

This clone was seen a single time. V gene TRBV7-3 combines with J gene TRBJ2-7; weak D call: TRBD2 (5 bases). In germline, CDR1 is SGHTA, CDR2 FQGTGA. The germline V and J ends were trimmed by 5 bases and 6 bases, with 14 bases remaining between them. The CDR3 extends over 13 amino acids. The CDR3 protein is CASSLIAGVEQYF. The CDR3 DNA sequence: TGTGCCAGCAGCCTAATCGCCGGGGTCGAGCAGTACTTC.

The V and J genes are TRBV28 and TRBJ1-5; 10 bases map to TRBD1. Germline loops: CDR1 MDHEN, CDR2 SYDVKM. The CDR3 consists of 13 residues. Trimming at V came to 6 bases and at J to 7 bases, leaving 3 bases not matched to a gene. This CDR3 reads CASRLGQGQPQHF. The DNA of the CDR3 is TGTGCCAGCAGGTTGGGACAGGGGCAGCCCCAGCATTTT.

Here the CDR3 reads CASRRSGLAGVGGELFF. The CDR3 DNA reads as TGTGCCAGCAGACGATCGGGACTAGCGGGAGTAGGCGGGGAGCTGTTTTTT. This chain links TRBV7-3 with TRBJ2-2; TRBD2 aligns across 14 bases. V shed 6 bases, J shed 7 bases, and the junction held 10 bases outside the gene matches. CDR3 size: 17 residues. Germline CDR1 reads SGHTA; CDR2 reads FQGTGA.

This clone was seen a single time. The V call is TRBV7-9, the J call TRBJ1-1; a weak D match, TRBD1 (5 bases). There are 14 residues in the CDR3. The V gene lost 4 bases and the J gene lost 1 base, with 10 bases spanning the gap. CDR1 is SEHNR, CDR2 FQNEAQ, per germline (reference sequence). The CDR3 region has the DNA TGTGCCAGCAGCTCGGGACTCAGGAACACTGAAGCTTTCTTT. Translating it yields CASSSGLRNTEAFF.

The chain combines TRBV7-8 with TRBJ2-1; the D gene is possibly TRBD2 (6 bases). The germline CDR1 and CDR2 sequences are SGHVS and FQNEAQ. CDR3 length equals 16 residues. Trimming took 4 bases from V and 0 from J, leaving 13 bases between them. The chain's CDR3 is CASSYGTYSSYNEQFF. The DNA for the CDR3 is TGTGCCAGCAGCTATGGGACTTATAGCTCCTACAATGAGCAGTTCTTC.

This clone was counted once. The chain uses TRBV19 and TRBJ2-1; D perhaps matches TRBD2 (6 bases). V was pared by 3 bases and J by 9 bases, with 18 bases between. Germline loops: CDR1 LNHDA, CDR2 SQIVND (reference sequence). The CDR3 sequence is 15 residues long. CDR3 sequence: CASSIGRRRWGEQFF. The CDR3 DNA reads as TGTGCCAGTAGTATCGGGAGACGGCGTTGGGGTGAGCAGTTCTTC.

This clone was seen only once. The CDR3 region is CASSPALWTGDTDTQYF. CDR3 nucleotide sequence: TGTGCCAGCTCACCAGCACTGTGGACAGGGGACACAGATACGCAGTATTTT. V gene TRBV18 combines with J gene TRBJ2-3; TRBD1 aligns across 9 bases. The CDR3 is 17 residues long. V was clipped by 2 bases and J by 2 bases; unmatched bases: 8. CDR1 and CDR2 (germline): KGHSH, LQKENI.

The chain combines TRBV15 with TRBJ2-2; the D is unclear. Germline V gene lookup returns CDR1 LNHNV and CDR2 YYDKDF (reference sequence). CDR3 length equals 15 residues. The germline V and J ends were trimmed by 2 bases and 4 bases, with 11 bases remaining between them. The CDR3 spells CATSRSLGGTGELFF. CDR3 sequence (DNA): TGTGCCACCAGCAGATCATTGGGCGGCACCGGGGAGCTGTTTTTT.

V usage is TRBV6-5 and J usage is TRBJ1-2, with 7 bases aligning to TRBD1. Germline assignment: CDR1 MNHEY and CDR2 SVGAGI. With V trimmed by 0 bases and J by 11 bases, 3 bases remained unmatched. The CDR3 length is 12 residues. CDR3 amino acids: CASSYSGQLYTF. CDR3 bases: TGTGCCAGCAGTTACTCGGGACAGCTTTACACCTTC.

The rearrangement links TRBV5-1 to TRBJ1-4, with a weak D call TRBD1 (6 bases). V lost 4 bases and J 7 bases, leaving 14 bases between the germline ends. CDR3 size: 14 residues. Per the germline V gene, CDR1 is SGHRS and CDR2 is YFSETQ. The CDR3 DNA sequence: TGCGCCAGCAGCCCGGACAGAGTTAGTGAAAAACTGTTTTTT. Encoded protein: CASSPDRVSEKLFF.

This clone was seen only once. The chain employs TRBV7-3 and TRBJ2-3; 8 bases map to TRBD2. The CDR3 is 15 residues long. Germline trimming cut 0 bases from V and 3 bases from J; bases unmatched to any gene: 2. CDR1 and CDR2 from the germline V gene are SGHTA and FQGTGA. The chain's CDR3 is CASSLTGRVTDTQYF. The CDR3 nucleotides are TGTGCCAGCAGCTTAACCGGGAGGGTTACAGATACGCAGTATTTT. The full variable domain, completed using reference TRBV7-3 and TRBJ2-3, is GAGVSQTPSNKVTEKGKYVELRCDPISGHTALYWYRQSLGQGPEFLIYFQGTGAADDSGLPNDRFFAVRPEGSVSTLKIQRTERGDSAVYLCASSLTGRVTDTQYFGPGTRLTVL.

The chain couples TRBV28 to TRBJ2-5; 7 nucleotides align to TRBD2. CDR3 length: 17 amino acids. V lost 2 bases to trimming and J lost 3 bases; unmatched junction nucleotides: 12. The germline V gene has CDR1 MDHEN and CDR2 SYDVKM. The DNA for the CDR3 is TGTGCCAGCAGTTTAGGAGCCGGGGCAGGGAGGGAAGAGACCCAGTACTTC. Translated: CASSLGAGAGREETQYF.

The genes are TRBV7-3 and TRBJ2-1; D gene ambiguous. Trimming took 6 bases from V and 9 from J, leaving 18 bases between them. Per the germline V gene, CDR1 is SGHTA and CDR2 is FQGTGA. This CDR3 has 14 amino acids. The CDR3, as DNA: TGTGCCAGCAGGACGGACCCCGCGGCCGGTGAGCAGTTCTTC. It is translated as CASRTDPAAGEQFF.

About this clone: This sample also contains other DNA sequences that code for the same CDR3. The J gene is TRBJ1-1, the V gene TRBV7-3; D not certain. The CDR3 sequence is 14 residues long. Germline lookup yields CDR1 SGHTA and CDR2 FQGTGA. The V gene lost 0 bases and the J gene lost 5 bases, with 10 bases spanning the gap. CDR3 loop: CASSLTGSETEAFF. As DNA, the CDR3 is TGTGCCAGCAGCTTAACGGGGTCGGAGACTGAAGCTTTCTTT.

The chain is built from TRBV7-2 and TRBJ2-7; D possibly corresponds to TRBD2 (5 bases). Germline-derived CDR1 and CDR2 are SGHTA and FQGNSA. The CDR3 loop spans 16 amino acids. V lost 6 bases and J 0 bases, leaving 18 bases between the germline ends. In DNA, the CDR3 is TGTGCCAGCAGGGATTGGCAGCGGATCAACTCCTACGAGCAGTACTTC. Its translation is CASRDWQRINSYEQYF.

The genes are TRBV6-5 and TRBJ2-5; D uncertain. The last part of the DNA fits TRBJ2-7 better; the J call may be wrong. Per the germline V gene, CDR1 is MNHEY and CDR2 is SVGAGI. The CDR3 extends over 15 amino acids. This chain's CDR3 is CASSPGDTSSYEQYF. The CDR3, as DNA: TGTGCCAGCAGCCCCGGAGATACCTCCTCCTACGAGCAGTACTTC.

This chain connects TRBV7-3 to TRBJ2-7, with 8 bases that match TRBD1. J lost 2 bases, V lost 6 bases, and 6 bases had no gene match. The CDR3 extends over 14 amino acids. Germline V gene lookup returns CDR1 SGHTA and CDR2 FQGTGA. CDR3 sequence reads: CASSRDRWAYEQYF. CDR3 nucleotides: TGTGCCAGCAGTAGGGACAGGTGGGCCTACGAGCAGTACTTC. Using reference TRBV7-3 and TRBJ2-7 for the parts outside the CDR3, the full variable domain is GAGVSQTPSNKVTEKGKYVELRCDPISGHTALYWYRQSLGQGPEFLIYFQGTGAADDSGLPNDRFFAVRPEGSVSTLKIQRTERGDSAVYLCASSRDRWAYEQYFGPGTRLTVT.